This TCR beta chain appears in the sequencing data of a study of T cell responses to AZD1222 COVID-19 vaccine. Study results and caveats: Targeting of unmutated variant regions was reportedly seen in nearly half of spike-specific TCRs. Females made up more of the donors, who were largely white British, and clonal diversity may have come out too low. Dominant CD4 TCR responses targeted spike regions 160-218 and 743-854. Spike-specific TCRs gained breadth and depth after people received two AZD1222 doses.

Details on this clone: No antigen is known for it.

Trimming at V came to 5 bases and at J to 3 bases, leaving 5 bases not matched to a gene. Germline V gene lookup returns CDR1 MDHEN and CDR2 SYDVKM. This CDR3 comprises 17 residues. Clones were read by immunoSEQ multiplex PCR, and TCRdb kept only the in-frame ones, dropping some. The sample consists of about 180,000 clones, less than 90% of them appearing once. The sequence derives from an adult in good health. The input for sequencing was peripheral blood, taken on day 0 of AZD1222 vaccination. The J gene is TRBJ2-3, the V gene TRBV28; 16 bases are a match to TRBD2. Here the CDR3 reads CASSGGGLAGGTDTQYF. CDR3 DNA: TGTGCCAGCAGTGGGGGGGGACTAGCGGGAGGGACAGATACGCAGTATTTT.